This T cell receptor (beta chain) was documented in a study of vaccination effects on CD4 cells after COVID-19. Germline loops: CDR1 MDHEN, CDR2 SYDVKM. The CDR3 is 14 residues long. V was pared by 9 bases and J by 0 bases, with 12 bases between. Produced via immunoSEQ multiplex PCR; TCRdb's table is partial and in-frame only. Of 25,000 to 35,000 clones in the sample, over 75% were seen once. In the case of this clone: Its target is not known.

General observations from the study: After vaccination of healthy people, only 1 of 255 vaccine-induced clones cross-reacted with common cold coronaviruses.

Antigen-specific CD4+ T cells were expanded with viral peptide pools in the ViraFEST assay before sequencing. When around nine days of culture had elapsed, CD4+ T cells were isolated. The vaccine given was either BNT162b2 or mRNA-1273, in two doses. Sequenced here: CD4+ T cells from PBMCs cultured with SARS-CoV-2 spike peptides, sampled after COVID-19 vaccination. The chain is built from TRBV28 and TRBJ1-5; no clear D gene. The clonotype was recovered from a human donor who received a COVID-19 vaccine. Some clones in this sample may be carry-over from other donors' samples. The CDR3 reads CASTVMYSNQPQHF. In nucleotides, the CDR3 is TGTGCCAGTACCGTAATGTATAGCAATCAGCCCCAGCATTTT.